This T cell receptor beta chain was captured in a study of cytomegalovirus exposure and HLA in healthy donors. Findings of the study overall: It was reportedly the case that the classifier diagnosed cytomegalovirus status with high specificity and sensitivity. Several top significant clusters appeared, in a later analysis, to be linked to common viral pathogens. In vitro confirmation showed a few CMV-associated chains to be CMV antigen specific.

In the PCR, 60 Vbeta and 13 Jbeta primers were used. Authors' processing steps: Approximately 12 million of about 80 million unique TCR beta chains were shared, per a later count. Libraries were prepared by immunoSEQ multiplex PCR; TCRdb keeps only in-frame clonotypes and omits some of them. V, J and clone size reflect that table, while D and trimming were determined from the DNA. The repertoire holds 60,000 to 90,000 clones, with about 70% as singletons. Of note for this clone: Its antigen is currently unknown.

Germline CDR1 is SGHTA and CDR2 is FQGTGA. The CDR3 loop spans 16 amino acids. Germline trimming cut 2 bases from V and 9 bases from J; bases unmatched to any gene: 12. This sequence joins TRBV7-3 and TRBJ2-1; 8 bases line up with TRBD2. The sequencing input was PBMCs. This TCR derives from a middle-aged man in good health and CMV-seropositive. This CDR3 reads CASSLRGTSAPGEQFF. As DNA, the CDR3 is TGTGCCAGCAGCTTACGGGGGACTAGTGCGCCTGGTGAGCAGTTCTTC.